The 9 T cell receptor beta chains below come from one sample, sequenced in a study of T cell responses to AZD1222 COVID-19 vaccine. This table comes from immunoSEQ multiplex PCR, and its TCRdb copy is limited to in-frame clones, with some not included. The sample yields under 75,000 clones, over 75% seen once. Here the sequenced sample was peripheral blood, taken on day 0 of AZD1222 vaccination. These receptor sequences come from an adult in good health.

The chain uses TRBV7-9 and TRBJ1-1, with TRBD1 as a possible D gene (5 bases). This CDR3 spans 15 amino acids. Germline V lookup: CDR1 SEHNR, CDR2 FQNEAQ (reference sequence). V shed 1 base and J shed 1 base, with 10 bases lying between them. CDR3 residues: CASSLVVRANTEAFF. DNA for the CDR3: TGTGCCAGCAGCTTAGTTGTCAGGGCGAACACTGAAGCTTTCTTT.

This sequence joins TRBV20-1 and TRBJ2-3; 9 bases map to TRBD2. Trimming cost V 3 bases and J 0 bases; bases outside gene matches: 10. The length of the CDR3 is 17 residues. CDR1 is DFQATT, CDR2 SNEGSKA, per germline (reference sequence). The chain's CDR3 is CSASWVTSGVSTDTQYF. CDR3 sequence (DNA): TGCAGTGCTAGTTGGGTGACTAGCGGCGTAAGCACAGATACGCAGTATTTT.

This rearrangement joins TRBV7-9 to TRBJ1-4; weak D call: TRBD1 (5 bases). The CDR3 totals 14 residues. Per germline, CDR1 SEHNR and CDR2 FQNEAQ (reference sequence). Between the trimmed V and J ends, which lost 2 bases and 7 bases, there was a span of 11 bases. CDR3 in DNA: TGTGCCAGCAGCTTACGGGGGGGAAGTGAAAAACTGTTTTTT. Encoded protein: CASSLRGGSEKLFF.

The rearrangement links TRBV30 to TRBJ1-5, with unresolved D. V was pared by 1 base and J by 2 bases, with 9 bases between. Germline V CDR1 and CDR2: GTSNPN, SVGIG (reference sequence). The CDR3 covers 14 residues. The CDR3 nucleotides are TGTGCCTGGAGTGGCCTAGATGGCAATCAGCCCCAGCATTTT. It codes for CAWSGLDGNQPQHF.

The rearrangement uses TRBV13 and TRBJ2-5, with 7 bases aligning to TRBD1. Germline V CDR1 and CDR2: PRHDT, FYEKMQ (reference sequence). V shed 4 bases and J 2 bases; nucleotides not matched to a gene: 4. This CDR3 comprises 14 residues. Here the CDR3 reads CASSSEDRQETQYF. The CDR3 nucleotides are TGTGCCAGCAGCTCCGAGGACAGGCAAGAGACCCAGTACTTC.

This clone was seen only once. The CDR3 nucleotides are TGTGCCAGCCGTGGGGGCGGTGAGACCCAGTACTTC. This encodes CASRGGGETQYF. The chain has TRBV12-3 or TRBV12-4 and TRBJ2-5, with D possibly being TRBD1 (6 bases). The CDR3 runs 12 residues. Between the trimmed V and J ends, which lost 8 bases and 5 bases, there was a span of 12 bases.

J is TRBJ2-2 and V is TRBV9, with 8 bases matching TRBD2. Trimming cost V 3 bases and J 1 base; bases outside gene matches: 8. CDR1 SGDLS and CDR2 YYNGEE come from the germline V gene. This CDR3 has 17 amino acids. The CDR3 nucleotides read TGTGCCAGCAGCGACACGTCTACTAGCGGGAACACCGGGGAGCTGTTTTTT. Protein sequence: CASSDTSTSGNTGELFF.

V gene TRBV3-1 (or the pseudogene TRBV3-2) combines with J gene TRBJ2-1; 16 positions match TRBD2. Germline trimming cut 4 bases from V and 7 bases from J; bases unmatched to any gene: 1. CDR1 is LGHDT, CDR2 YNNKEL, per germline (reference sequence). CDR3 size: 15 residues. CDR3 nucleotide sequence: TGTGCCAGCAGCCTGGGACTAGCGGGGGGGAATGAGCAGTTCTTC. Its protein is CASSLGLAGGNEQFF.

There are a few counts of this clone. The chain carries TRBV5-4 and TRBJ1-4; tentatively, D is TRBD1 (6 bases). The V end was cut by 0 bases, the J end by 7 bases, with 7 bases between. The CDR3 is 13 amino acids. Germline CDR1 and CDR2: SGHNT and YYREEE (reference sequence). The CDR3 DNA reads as TGTGCCAGCAGCTTGGAACAGGGTGAAAAACTGTTTTTT. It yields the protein CASSLEQGEKLFF.